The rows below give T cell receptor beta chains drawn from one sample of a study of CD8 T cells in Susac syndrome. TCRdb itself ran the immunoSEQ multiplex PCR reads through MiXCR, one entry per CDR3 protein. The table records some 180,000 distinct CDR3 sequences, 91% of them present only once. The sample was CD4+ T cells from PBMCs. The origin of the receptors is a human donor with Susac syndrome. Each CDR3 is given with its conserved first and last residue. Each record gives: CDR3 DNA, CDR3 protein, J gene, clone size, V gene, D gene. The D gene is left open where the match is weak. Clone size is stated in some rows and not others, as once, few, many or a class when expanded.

DNA: TGTGCCAGCTCGAACCGGGACAGAACCTACGAGCAGTACTTC
CDR3: CASSNRDRTYEQYF
J: TRBJ2-7
size: NA
V: TRBV6-5
D: TRBD1

DNA: TGTGCCAGCAGTTACTTAGAAAACACTGAAGCTTTCTTT
CDR3: CASSYLENTEAFF
J: TRBJ1-1
size: few
V: TRBV6-5
D: NA

DNA: TGCACCAGCAGCCAAGATCTGGCAGGGGCCGCAAATAGCAATCAGCCCCAGCATTTT
CDR3: CTSSQDLAGAANSNQPQHF
J: TRBJ1-5
size: NA
V: TRBV1
D: NA

DNA: TGCGCCAGCAGCCAAGATTTTGGTCGTCCCGGGACCGTATCCTTC
CDR3: CASSQDFGRPGTVSF
J: TRBJ2-1
size: NA
V: TRBV4-1
D: NA

DNA: TGCAGCGCAGTACTCACAGGGAAGCGGGCTAACTATGGCTACACCTTC
CDR3: CSAVLTGKRANYGYTF
J: TRBJ1-2
size: NA
V: TRBV29-1
D: NA

DNA: TGCGCCAGCAGCTTGGTTGGCACTAGCGGGAGCAATGAGCAGTTCTTC
CDR3: CASSLVGTSGSNEQFF
J: TRBJ2-1
size: NA
V: TRBV5-1
D: TRBD2

DNA: TGTGCCAGCAGCGTAGAATCAGATACGCAGTATTTT
CDR3: CASSVESDTQYF
J: TRBJ2-3
size: NA
V: TRBV9
D: NA

DNA: TGTGCCAGCAGTTTGGCATCCGGGACAGGGGGCGCCGAGCAGTACTTC
CDR3: CASSLASGTGGAEQYF
J: TRBJ2-7
size: once
V: TRBV28
D: TRBD1

DNA: TGTGCCAGCAGCCCTGTGACCAGATTCTACGAGCAGTACTTC
CDR3: CASSPVTRFYEQYF
J: TRBJ2-7
size: NA
V: TRBV7-9
D: NA

DNA: TGTGCCAGCAGCTTGGGAGGGAGTCGAGATACGCAGTATTTT
CDR3: CASSLGGSRDTQYF
J: TRBJ2-3
size: NA
V: TRBV5-5
D: NA

DNA: TGCGCCAGCAGCCAAGTGCGGACAGTTGACACTGAAGCTTTCTTT
CDR3: CASSQVRTVDTEAFF
J: TRBJ1-1
size: NA
V: TRBV4-1
D: NA

DNA: TGTGCCAGCAGCCCTCGACCGGGACAGGGGAACACTGAAGCTTTCTTT
CDR3: CASSPRPGQGNTEAFF
J: TRBJ1-1
size: NA
V: TRBV3-1
D: TRBD1

DNA: TGTGCCAGCAGCCGGGGCTTAATGAACACTGAAGCTTTCTTT
CDR3: CASSRGLMNTEAFF
J: TRBJ1-1
size: NA
V: TRBV6-5
D: NA

DNA: TGTGCCAGCAGTCAGGGATTACCCCAGCATTTT
CDR3: CASSQGLPQHF
J: TRBJ1-5
size: NA
V: TRBV6-2/TRBV6-3
D: NA

DNA: TGTGCCAGCAGCCAAGATGGGGCCGGGACCGGGGAGCTGTTTTTT
CDR3: CASSQDGAGTGELFF
J: TRBJ2-2
size: NA
V: TRBV3-1
D: NA

DNA: TGTGCCAGCATGCGTACAACCGAGCAGTTCTTC
CDR3: CASMRTTEQFF
J: TRBJ2-1
size: NA
V: TRBV7-9
D: NA

DNA: TGTGCTAGTGGCGCCTCCGTGGGGGGGCGAGAGACCCAGTACTTC
CDR3: CASGASVGGRETQYF
J: TRBJ2-5
size: NA
V: TRBV12-5
D: NA

DNA: TGTGCCAGCAGTTTCGCGGGACAGGGGAACACTGAAGCTTTCTTT
CDR3: CASSFAGQGNTEAFF
J: TRBJ1-1
size: NA
V: TRBV27
D: TRBD1

DNA: TGTGCCAGCAGCACAGAGGGCCAATACGCTTTCTTT
CDR3: CASSTEGQYAFF
J: TRBJ1-1
size: NA
V: TRBV7-9
D: NA

DNA: TGCAGCGTTGAACGGTTTAACTATGGCTACACCTTC
CDR3: CSVERFNYGYTF
J: TRBJ1-2
size: NA
V: TRBV29-1
D: NA

DNA: TGCGCCAGCAGCTTCCAACAGGGTAATATCTACGAGCAGTACTTC
CDR3: CASSFQQGNIYEQYF
J: TRBJ2-7
size: NA
V: TRBV5-1
D: NA

DNA: TGCGCCAGCAGCCAAGATGGAGGCTTGTGGGCCAAAAACATTCAGTACTTC
CDR3: CASSQDGGLWAKNIQYF
J: TRBJ2-4
size: NA
V: TRBV4-1
D: NA

DNA: TGTGCCAGCAGCTCATTAGCCGGAGCGGGAATTGAGACCCAGTACTTC
CDR3: CASSSLAGAGIETQYF
J: TRBJ2-5
size: NA
V: TRBV11-2
D: TRBD2